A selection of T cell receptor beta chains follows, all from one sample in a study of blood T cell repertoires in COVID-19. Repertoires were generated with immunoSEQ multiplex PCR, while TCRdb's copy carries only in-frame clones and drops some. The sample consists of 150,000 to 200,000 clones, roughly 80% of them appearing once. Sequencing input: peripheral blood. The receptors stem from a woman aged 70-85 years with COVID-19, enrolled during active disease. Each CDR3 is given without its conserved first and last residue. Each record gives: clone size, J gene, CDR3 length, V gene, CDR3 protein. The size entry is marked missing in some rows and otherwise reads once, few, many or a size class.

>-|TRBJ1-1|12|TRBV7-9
ASSLQTGITEAF
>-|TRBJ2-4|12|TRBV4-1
ASYRGIRKNIQY
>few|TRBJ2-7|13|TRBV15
ATSRRLAGVDEQY
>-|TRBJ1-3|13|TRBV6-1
ASSEVPGKADTIY
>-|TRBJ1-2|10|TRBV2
ASSVAGNGYT
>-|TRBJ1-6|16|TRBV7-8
ASSLGWQGSSYNSPLH
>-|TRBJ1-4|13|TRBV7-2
ASSLNTGFGEKLF
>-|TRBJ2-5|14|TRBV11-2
ASSFGLAGYQETQY
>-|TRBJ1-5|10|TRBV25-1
ASSKGLQPQH
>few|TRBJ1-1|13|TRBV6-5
ASSYSEILNTEAF
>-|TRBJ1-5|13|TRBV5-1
ASSWGENSNQPQH
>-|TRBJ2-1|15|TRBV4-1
ASSQDASRSSYNEQF
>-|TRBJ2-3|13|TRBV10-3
AISASGSSTDTQY
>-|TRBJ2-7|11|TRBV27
ASSPLRRDEQY
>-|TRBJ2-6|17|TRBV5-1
ASSLGGLAGGPGANVLT
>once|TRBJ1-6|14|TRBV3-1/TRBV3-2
ASSQFGSGNNSPLH
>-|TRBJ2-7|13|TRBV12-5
ASGLVLRVIYEQY
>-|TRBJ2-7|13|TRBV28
ASSLWGRGLYEQY
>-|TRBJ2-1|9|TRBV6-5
ASSYGQREF
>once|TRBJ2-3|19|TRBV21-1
ASSKERATGTSGGAQDTQY
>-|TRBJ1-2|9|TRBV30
VTAGNYGYT
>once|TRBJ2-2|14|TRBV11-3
ASSLKMGGNTGELF
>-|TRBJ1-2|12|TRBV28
ASSFGGTGYGYT
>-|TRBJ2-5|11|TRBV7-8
ASSLAGGETQY
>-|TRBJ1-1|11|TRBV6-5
ASSYSFNTEAF
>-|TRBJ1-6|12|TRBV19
ASSIQIHTSPLH
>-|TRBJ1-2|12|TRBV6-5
ASSRQGVGDGYT
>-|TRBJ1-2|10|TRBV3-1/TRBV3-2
ASSQEGLGYT
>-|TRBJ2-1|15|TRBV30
AWNALSRGGGYNEQF
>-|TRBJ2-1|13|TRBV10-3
AISPGQGRGNEQF
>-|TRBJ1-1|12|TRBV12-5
ASGSGLMNTEAF
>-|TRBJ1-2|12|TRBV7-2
ASTGGYSNYGYT
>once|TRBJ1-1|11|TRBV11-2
ASSPWDRPEAF
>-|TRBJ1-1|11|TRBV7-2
ASSSQMNTEAF
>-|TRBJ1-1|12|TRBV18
ASSPQGANTEAF
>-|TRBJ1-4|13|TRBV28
ASSSRMEASEKLF
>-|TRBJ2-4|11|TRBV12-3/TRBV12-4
ASSPGTENIQY
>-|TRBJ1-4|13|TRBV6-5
ASSYSRGVFEKLF
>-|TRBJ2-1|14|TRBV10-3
AISESGTGGFNEQF
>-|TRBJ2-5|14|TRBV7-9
ASSLGVGYESLTQY
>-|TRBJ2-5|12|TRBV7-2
ASSSSGLQETQY
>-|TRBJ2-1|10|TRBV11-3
ASSLEGHEQF
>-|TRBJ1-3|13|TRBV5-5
ASSWTGWDTDTIY
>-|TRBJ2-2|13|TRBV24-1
ATSGGQGVTGELF
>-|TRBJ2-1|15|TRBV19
ASSVLAGGGGYNEQF
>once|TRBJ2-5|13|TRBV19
ATQASGLAEETQY
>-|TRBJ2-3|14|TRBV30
AWSVSAGGKTDTQY
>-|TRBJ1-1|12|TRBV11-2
ASSSPDRASKAF
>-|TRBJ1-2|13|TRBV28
ASSGGQFVNYGYT
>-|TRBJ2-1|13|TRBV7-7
ASSPGTSKRSEQF
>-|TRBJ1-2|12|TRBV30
AWRGPGQGTGYT
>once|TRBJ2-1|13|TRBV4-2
ASSQLGEKDNEQF
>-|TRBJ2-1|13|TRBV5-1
ASSMAGRGSNEQF
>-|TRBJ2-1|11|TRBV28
ASSLTSGNEQF
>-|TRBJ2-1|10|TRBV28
ASSLVRNEQF